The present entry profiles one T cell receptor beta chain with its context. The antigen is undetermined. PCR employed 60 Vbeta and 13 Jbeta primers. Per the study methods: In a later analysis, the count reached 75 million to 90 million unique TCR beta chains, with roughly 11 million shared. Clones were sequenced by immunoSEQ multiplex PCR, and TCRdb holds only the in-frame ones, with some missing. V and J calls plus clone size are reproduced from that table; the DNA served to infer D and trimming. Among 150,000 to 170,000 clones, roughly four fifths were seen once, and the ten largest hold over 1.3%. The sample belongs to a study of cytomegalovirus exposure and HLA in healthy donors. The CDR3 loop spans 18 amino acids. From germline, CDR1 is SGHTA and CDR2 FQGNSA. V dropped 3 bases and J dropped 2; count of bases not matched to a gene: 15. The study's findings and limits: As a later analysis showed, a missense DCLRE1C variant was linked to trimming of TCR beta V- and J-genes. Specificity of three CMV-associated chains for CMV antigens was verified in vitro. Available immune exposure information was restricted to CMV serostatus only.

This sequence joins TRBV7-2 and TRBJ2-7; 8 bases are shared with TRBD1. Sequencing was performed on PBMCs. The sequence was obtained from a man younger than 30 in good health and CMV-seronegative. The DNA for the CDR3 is TGTGCCAGCAGCTTTGGCAGGGGGCTCCATCTGGACACCTACGAGCAGTACTTC. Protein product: CASSFGRGLHLDTYEQYF.